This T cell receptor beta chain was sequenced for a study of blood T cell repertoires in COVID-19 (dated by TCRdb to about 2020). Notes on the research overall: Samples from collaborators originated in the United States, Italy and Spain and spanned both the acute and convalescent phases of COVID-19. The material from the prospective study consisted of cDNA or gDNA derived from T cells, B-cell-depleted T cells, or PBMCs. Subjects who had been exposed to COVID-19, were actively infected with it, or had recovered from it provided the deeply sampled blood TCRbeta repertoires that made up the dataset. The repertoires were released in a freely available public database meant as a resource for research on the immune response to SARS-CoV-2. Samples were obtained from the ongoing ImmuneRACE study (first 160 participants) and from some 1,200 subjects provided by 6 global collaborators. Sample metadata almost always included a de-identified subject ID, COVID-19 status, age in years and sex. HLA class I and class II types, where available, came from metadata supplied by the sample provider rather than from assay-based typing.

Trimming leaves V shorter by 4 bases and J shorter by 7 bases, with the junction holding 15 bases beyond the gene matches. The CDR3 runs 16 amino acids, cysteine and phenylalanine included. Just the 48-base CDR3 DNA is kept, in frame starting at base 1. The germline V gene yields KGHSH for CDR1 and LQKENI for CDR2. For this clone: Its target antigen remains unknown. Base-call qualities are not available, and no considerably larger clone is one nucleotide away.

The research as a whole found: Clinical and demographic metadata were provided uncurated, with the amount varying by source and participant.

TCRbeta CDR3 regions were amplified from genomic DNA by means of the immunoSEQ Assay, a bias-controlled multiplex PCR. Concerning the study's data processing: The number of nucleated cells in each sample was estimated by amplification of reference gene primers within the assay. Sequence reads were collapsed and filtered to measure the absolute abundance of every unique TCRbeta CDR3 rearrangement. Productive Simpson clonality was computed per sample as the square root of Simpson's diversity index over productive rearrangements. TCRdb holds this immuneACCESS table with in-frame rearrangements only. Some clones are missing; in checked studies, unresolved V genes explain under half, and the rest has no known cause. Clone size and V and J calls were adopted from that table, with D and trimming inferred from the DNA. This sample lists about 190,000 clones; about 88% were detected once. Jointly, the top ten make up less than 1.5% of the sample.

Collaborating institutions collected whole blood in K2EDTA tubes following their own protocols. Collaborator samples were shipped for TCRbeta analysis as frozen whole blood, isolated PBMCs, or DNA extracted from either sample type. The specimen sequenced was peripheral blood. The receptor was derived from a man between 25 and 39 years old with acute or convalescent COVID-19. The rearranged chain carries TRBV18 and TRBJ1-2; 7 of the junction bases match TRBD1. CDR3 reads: CASSLPRQGESPGYTF. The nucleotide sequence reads TGTGCCAGCTCACTACCTCGACAGGGAGAAAGTCCTGGCTACACCTTC.